The rows below give T cell receptor beta chains drawn from one sample of a study of T cell responses to AZD1222 COVID-19 vaccine. TCRdb's copy holds only in-frame clones and misses some; the assay was immunoSEQ multiplex PCR. The data show 140,000 to 150,000 clones, just over 90% seen once. The sample consisted of peripheral blood, taken on day 0 of AZD1222 vaccination. The origin of the receptors is an adult in good health. Both conserved end residues are part of each CDR3. The D gene is left open where the match is weak. Clone size is shown for a subset of rows, as once, few, many or a class of expanded clone.

CDR3aa	CDR3nt	v_gene	j_gene	d_gene	abundance
CASSEEADYGYTF	TGTGCCAGCAGTGAAGAGGCTGACTATGGCTACACCTTC	TRBV2	TRBJ1-2	.	.
CASSQRGTARGGGGYTF	TGTGCCAGCAGCCAAAGGGGGACTGCAAGGGGGGGCGGTGGCTACACCTTC	TRBV14	TRBJ1-2	.	.
CASNDIGGRWEKLFF	TGTGCCAGCAACGACATTGGTGGAAGATGGGAAAAACTGTTTTTT	TRBV2	TRBJ1-4	.	.
CASSYSYPESGNTIYF	TGTGCCAGCAGTTACTCTTACCCCGAGTCCGGAAACACCATATATTTT	TRBV6-5	TRBJ1-3	.	.
CASSTTGYSNQPQHF	TGTGCCAGTAGTACGACAGGTTATAGCAATCAGCCCCAGCATTTT	TRBV19	TRBJ1-5	.	once
CATSTKTSGGADLFF	TGTGCCACCAGCACAAAGACTAGCGGGGGGGCCGATCTGTTTTTT	TRBV15	TRBJ2-2	TRBD2	.
CASSLVGEPGELFF	TGCGCCAGCAGCTTGGTGGGGGAACCCGGGGAGCTGTTTTTT	TRBV5-1	TRBJ2-2	.	.
CASSSDRISGNTIYF	TGTGCCAGCAGCTCTGACAGGATCTCTGGAAACACCATATATTTT	TRBV6-5	TRBJ1-3	.	.
CASSVDSGGYEQYF	TGTGCCAGCAGTGTCGACAGCGGAGGGTACGAGCAGTACTTC	TRBV2	TRBJ2-7	.	.
CASSPRFSTGLLYEQYF	TGTGCCAGCTCACCACGGTTTAGTACAGGGTTACTTTACGAGCAGTACTTC	TRBV18	TRBJ2-7	.	.
CASSAPGQTPMNTEAFF	TGTGCCAGCAGCGCTCCGGGACAGACTCCCATGAACACTGAAGCTTTCTTT	TRBV2	TRBJ1-1	TRBD1	.
CASSLPDRNTEAFF	TGTGCCAGCAGCCTACCCGACAGGAACACTGAAGCTTTCTTT	TRBV3-1/TRBV3-2	TRBJ1-1	.	once
CASKGTEGEKLFF	TGTGCCAGCAAGGGGACAGAGGGGGAAAAACTGTTTTTT	TRBV2	TRBJ1-4	TRBD1	.
CASAYGRTNSPLHF	TGTGCCAGCGCGTATGGCCGGACAAATTCACCCCTCCACTTT	TRBV5-6	TRBJ1-6	.	.
CASRPKQGPNTEAFF	TGTGCCAGTAGACCCAAACAGGGGCCGAACACTGAAGCTTTCTTT	TRBV19	TRBJ1-1	TRBD1	.
CASSLVAEDNSPLHF	TGTGCCAGCAGCTTGGTGGCAGAAGATAATTCACCCCTCCACTTT	TRBV5-4	TRBJ1-6	.	few
CASSLPGTGDSYYTGELFF	TGTGCCAGCAGCCTACCCGGGACAGGGGACTCCTACTACACCGGGGAGCTGTTTTTT	TRBV3-1/TRBV3-2	TRBJ2-2	TRBD1	.
CASQSDSNQPQHF	TGTGCCAGCCAATCAGATAGCAATCAGCCCCAGCATTTT	TRBV11-2	TRBJ1-5	.	.